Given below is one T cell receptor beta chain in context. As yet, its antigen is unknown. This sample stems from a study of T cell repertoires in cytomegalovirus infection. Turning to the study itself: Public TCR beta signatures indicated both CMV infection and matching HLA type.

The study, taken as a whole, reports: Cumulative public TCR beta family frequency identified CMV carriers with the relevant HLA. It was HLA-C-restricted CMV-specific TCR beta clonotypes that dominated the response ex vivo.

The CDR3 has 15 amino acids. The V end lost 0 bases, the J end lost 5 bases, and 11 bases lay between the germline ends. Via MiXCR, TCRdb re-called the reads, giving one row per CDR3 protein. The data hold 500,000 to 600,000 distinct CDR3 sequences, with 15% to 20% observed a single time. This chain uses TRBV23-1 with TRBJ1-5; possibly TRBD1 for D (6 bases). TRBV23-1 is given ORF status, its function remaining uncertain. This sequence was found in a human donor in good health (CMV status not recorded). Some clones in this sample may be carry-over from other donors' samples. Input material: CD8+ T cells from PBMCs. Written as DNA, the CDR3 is TGCGCCAGCAGTCAATCGCGGGCAGGGGATCAGCCCCAGCATTTT. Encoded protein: CASSQSRAGDQPQHF.